The present T cell receptor beta chain was sequenced within a study of cytomegalovirus exposure and HLA in healthy donors. General study results and limits: Later examination showed HLA-associated TCR beta chains had greater clonal expansion than equally common others.

Amplification used 60 Vbeta primers and 13 Jbeta primers. Generated by immunoSEQ multiplex PCR, the TCRdb table keeps only in-frame clones and is missing some. This table holds about 140,000 clones. Germline assignment: CDR1 SGHTS and CDR2 YDEGEE. Germline trimming cut 1 base from V and 7 bases from J; bases unmatched to any gene: 7. This CDR3 comprises 15 residues. Worth noting for this clone: Its antigen is unknown.

The sequencing input was PBMCs. This chain links TRBV5-8 with TRBJ1-2, with 10 bases aligning to TRBD1. The receptor's source is a woman between 18 and 29 years old in good health and CMV-seronegative. The CDR3 region is CASSLRGDRGGGYTF. CDR3 nucleotide sequence: TGTGCCAGCAGCTTGAGAGGGGACAGGGGAGGTGGCTACACCTTC.